This T cell receptor (beta chain) was captured by sequencing in a study of blood T cell repertoires in COVID-19. Study details: Sites in the United States, Italy and Spain provided acute and convalescent COVID-19 samples.

Study processing details: From reference gene primer amplification, estimates of nucleated cell counts were derived. Using immunoSEQ multiplex PCR, the repertoire was profiled, and TCRdb retains in-frame clones only, with some absent. Clonal size and the V and J genes are those of that table, whereas D and trimming came from the DNA. The sample has roughly 15,000 clones; around nine tenths are singletons. By share, this clone counts as large. The V gene's germline CDR1 is SGHKS and CDR2 YYEKEE (reference sequence). The CDR3 covers 16 residues. V trimming: 1 base; J trimming: 0 bases; junction bases outside the gene matches: 3.

The sample comprised peripheral blood. The chain has TRBV5-5 and TRBJ2-7; TRBD2 matches at 11 bases. The clonotype comes from a human donor with active COVID-19. The donor label of this sample is uncertain. The CDR3 sequence: CASSLLLAGASYEQYF. The CDR3 region has the DNA TGTGCCAGCAGCTTGTTACTAGCGGGGGCCTCCTACGAGCAGTACTTC.